This record looks at one T cell receptor (beta chain) sequence and its context. This clonotype is categorized as medium-sized (0.01 to 0.1%). No much larger clone exists at a distance of one base, and base qualities are not known. The CDR3 starts with the cysteine, ends with the phenylalanine, and has 16 residues. Only the CDR3 region is kept as DNA, spanning 48 bases read in frame from base 1. Here V drops 3 bases and J drops 0 bases, and the junction holds 1 base not matched to any gene. CDR1 and CDR2 are drawn from the germline V gene (reference sequence): LGHDT, YNNKEL. The data were taken from a study of T cells after yellow fever vaccination (dated by TCRdb to the late 2010s). For context, the study as a whole: Memory subsets (EM, EMRA, CM and Tscm) were sorted on a BD FACS Aria III using CD3, CD45RA, CCR7 and CD95 staining. Two healthy male donors, one aged 18 to 29 and one aged 30 to 39 years, were included in the cohort. Blood was drawn at multiple timepoints before and after primary and secondary immunization, with bulk PBMC replicates and cell subsets isolated. Memory subsets were sorted on days 0, 15 and 45 and at 18 months following primary vaccination, and on days 0, 15 and 45 following the 30-year booster. The SMART-Seq v4 Ultra Low Input RNA kit was used to prepare libraries from fractions with low cell numbers. Bulk TCR alpha and beta repertoires were sequenced longitudinally to track T-cell clones before and after primary and booster YFV17D yellow fever vaccination.

TCR cDNA was synthesized by 5'RACE template switching, through which a universal primer site and unique molecular identifiers were introduced. cDNA synthesis was primed from both the TCR alpha and TCR beta constant segments. Two PCR steps were used to amplify libraries, with sample barcodes and sequencing adapters being added in the second step. Sequencing of the libraries was done on either Illumina HiSeq 2500 (2x100 bp) or NovaSeq (2x150 bp). On the authors' methods: MIGEC was used to demultiplex reads and collapse the reads into UMI consensus sequences, and MiXCR was used for V(D)J alignment. Vaccine-responding clonotypes were defined with edgeR using replicate PBMC samples, requiring FDR below 0.01 and a log2 fold change above 5 up to day 15. Each bulk clonotype received a CD4 or CD8 identity based on whether the sequenced CD4 or CD8 repertoire contained that clonotype at higher abundance. To estimate how each clone was distributed across memory phenotypes, clonotype frequencies in memory subsets were weighted by the numbers of FACS-sorted cells. TCRdb reworked the public reads: Q25 trimming with fastp, MiXCR clone assembly, productive beta chains retained. Each record represents a unique CDR3 protein, reported with the most common genes and DNA among its rows. The V and J calls and clone size come from TCRdb's table, not from the authors' own analysis. In all, the sample holds tens of thousands of distinct CDR3 sequences, and over 5.5% of those were seen once. The ten largest make up more than 20% of the sample.

The treatment or condition label, as the study defines it: live attenuated yellow fever vaccine strain. PBMCs were isolated from peripheral blood using a standard Ficoll-Paque protocol. RNA from sorted memory subsets was extracted with the RNeasy Micro Kit. Overall study results and their limits: A small fraction of clonotypes appeared in both the CD4 and CD8 compartments, likely as a result of convergent recombination. Compared with the primary T-cell response, the secondary T-cell response was faster but weaker, reaching its peak on day 5 rather than on day 15. Computational filtering was required because FACS-sorted repertoires could contain abundant contaminating clonotypes from the bulk population. Only a couple of donors were included in the study, so the extent to which the findings can be generalized is limited. Most clones expanded after primary vaccination (96% of CD4 and roughly 90% of CD8) were re-detected after the booster, suggesting that broad memory maintenance occurred. In the sorted memory subsets on day 0, nearly all of the vaccine-responding clonotypes fell below detection.

The sample was PBMCs, either bulk or a sorted T-cell subset (CD4+, CD8+, memory, or dextramer-sorted; not recorded which), taken on the day of the yellow fever booster vaccination. This receptor chain uses TRBV3-1 and TRBJ2-1; TRBD2 aligns with 11 central bases. The source of this sequence is a man aged 30-40 years who received the YFV17D yellow fever vaccine. The CDR3 here reads CASSQGLADSYNEQFF. The nucleotide sequence reads TGTGCCAGCAGCCAGGGACTAGCGGACTCCTACAATGAGCAGTTCTTC.